This T cell receptor beta chain emerged from a study of shared clonotypes between healthy human individuals. For the study at large: Each donor's CD8 memory used one plate, CD8 naive two, each CD4 subset three. Study findings and constraints: The four-donor shared clonotypes exceeded non-shared clonotypes in generation probability, with non-shared ones scoring lower.

V gave up 3 bases and J gave up 0 bases, with 12 bases separating them. Germline V gene data show CDR1 as LNHNV and CDR2 as YYDKDF (reference sequence). The CDR3 extends over 17 amino acids. Notes on this clone: Its cognate antigen is unknown.

Deep-level assay runs were performed. TCRdb's copy holds only in-frame clones and misses some; the assay was immunoSEQ multiplex PCR. This sample has about a million clones, with about 76% found just once. The sequencing input was memory CD4+ T cells sorted from blood. Stated subset: CD45RA-negative fraction. The clonotype originates from a man aged 18 to 35 in good health. The chain employs TRBV15 and TRBJ1-6; a possible D gene is TRBD1 (5 bases). The CDR3 DNA sequence: TGTGCCACCAGCAGGGCTACCGGGACCTCCTATAATTCACCCCTCCACTTT. Translating gives CATSRATGTSYNSPLHF.